This T cell receptor beta chain was found in a study of blood T cell repertoires in COVID-19. Across the whole study: The United States, Italy and Spain were the sources of the acute and convalescent COVID-19 samples. T cells, B-cell-depleted T cells, or PBMCs provided the cDNA or gDNA that served as material.

Judged by abundance, this clone is large. Original processing methods: How many nucleated cells were present was estimated from reference gene primer amplification. Some clones are missing from TCRdb's copy, which holds only in-frame ones; the method was immunoSEQ multiplex PCR. Clone size and the V and J calls come from that table; the DNA yielded D and trimming. There are about 120,000 clones in the sample; about 90% occur only once, and about 7.7% lies in the top ten. V trimming: 5 bases; J trimming: 7 bases; junction bases outside the gene matches: 6. This CDR3 is 14 amino acids long. The germline V gene has CDR1 SGHTA and CDR2 FQGNSA.

The sequence was obtained from a human donor in a cohort sampled during active COVID-19. The chain links TRBV7-2 to TRBJ1-5; 9 bases fit TRBD1. The sequencing sample was made of peripheral blood. The CDR3, as DNA: TGTGCCAGCAGCCAAGACAGGGGGGGGCAGCCCCAGCATTTT. This encodes CASSQDRGGQPQHF.